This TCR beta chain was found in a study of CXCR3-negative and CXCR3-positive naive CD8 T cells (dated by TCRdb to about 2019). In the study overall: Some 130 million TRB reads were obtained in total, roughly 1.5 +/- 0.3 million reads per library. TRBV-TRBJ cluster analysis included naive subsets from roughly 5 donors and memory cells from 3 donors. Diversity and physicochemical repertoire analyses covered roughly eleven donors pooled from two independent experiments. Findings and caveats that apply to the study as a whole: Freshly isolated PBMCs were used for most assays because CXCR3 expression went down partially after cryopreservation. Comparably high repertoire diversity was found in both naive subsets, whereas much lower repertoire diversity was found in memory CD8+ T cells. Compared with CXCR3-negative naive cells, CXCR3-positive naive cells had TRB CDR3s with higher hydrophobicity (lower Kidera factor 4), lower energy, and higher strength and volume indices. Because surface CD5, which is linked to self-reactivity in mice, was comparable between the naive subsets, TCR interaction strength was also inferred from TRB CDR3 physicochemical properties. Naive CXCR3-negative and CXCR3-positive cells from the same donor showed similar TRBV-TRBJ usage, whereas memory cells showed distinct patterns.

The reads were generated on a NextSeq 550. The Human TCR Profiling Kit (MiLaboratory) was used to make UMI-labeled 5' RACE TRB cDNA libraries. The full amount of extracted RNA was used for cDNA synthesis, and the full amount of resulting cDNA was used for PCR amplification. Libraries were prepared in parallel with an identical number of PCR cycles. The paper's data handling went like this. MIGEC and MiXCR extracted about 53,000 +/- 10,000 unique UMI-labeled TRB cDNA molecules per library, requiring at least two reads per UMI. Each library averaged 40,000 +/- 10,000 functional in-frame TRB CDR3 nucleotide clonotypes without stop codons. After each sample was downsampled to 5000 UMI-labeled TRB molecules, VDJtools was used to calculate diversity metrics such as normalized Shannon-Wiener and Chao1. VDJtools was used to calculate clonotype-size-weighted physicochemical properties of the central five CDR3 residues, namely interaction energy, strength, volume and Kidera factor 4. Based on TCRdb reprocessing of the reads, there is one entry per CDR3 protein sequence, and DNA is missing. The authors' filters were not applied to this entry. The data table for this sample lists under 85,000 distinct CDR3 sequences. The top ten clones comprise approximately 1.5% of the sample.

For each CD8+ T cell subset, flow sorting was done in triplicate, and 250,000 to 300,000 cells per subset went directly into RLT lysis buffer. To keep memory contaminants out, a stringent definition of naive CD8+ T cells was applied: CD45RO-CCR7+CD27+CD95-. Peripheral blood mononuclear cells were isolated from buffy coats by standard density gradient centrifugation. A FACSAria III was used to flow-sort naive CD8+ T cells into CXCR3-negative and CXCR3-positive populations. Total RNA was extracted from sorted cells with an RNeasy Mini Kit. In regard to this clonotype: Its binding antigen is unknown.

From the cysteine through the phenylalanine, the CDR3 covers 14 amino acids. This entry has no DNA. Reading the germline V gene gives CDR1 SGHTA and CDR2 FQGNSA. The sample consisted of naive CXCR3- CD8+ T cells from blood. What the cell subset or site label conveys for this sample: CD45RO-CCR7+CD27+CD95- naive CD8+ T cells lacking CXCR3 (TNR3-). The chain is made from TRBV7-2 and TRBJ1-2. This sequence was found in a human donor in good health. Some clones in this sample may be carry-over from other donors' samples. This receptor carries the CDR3 CASSFSPGPYGYTF.